A selection of T cell receptor beta chains follows, all from one sample in a study of identical twins. One entry per CDR3 protein results from TCRdb running MiXCR on the 5' RACE reads. Found here are 140,000 to 150,000 distinct CDR3 sequences, under 4.5% of them singletons; the top ten hold more than 7%. Sequencing was carried out using memory T cells sorted from blood. These receptors came from a man aged 18-30 years in good health. The CDR3 runs from the conserved cysteine through the conserved F or W. Each record gives: CDR3 DNA, CDR3 protein, J gene, V gene, clone size, D gene. D genes are given only for firm matches. Clone size, where shown, is once, few, many, or a class for clones that have expanded.

cdr3_nt: TGCAGTGCTAGAGACCGGGACTTTAACAATGAGCAGTTCTTC
cdr3_aa: CSARDRDFNNEQFF
j_call: TRBJ2-1
v_call: TRBV20-1
clone_size: many
d_call: -

cdr3_nt: TGTGCCAGCAGTTCGGGACAGGAAGCCCTCTACGAGCAGTACTTC
cdr3_aa: CASSSGQEALYEQYF
j_call: TRBJ2-7
v_call: TRBV12-3/TRBV12-4
clone_size: many
d_call: TRBD1

cdr3_nt: TGTGCCAGCAGTGGAGGACTAGCGGGACCCTACAATGAGCAGTTCTTC
cdr3_aa: CASSGGLAGPYNEQFF
j_call: TRBJ2-1
v_call: TRBV12-3/TRBV12-4
clone_size: many
d_call: TRBD2

cdr3_nt: TGTGCCAGCAGCTTAGCGGCGACAGCTCAAGAGACCCAGTACTTC
cdr3_aa: CASSLAATAQETQYF
j_call: TRBJ2-5
v_call: TRBV7-2
clone_size: many
d_call: -

cdr3_nt: TGTGCCAGCAGTTTAGTCAGCCCAGATACGCAGTATTTT
cdr3_aa: CASSLVSPDTQYF
j_call: TRBJ2-3
v_call: TRBV28
clone_size: many
d_call: -

cdr3_nt: TGCAGTGCTAGGGTATACAGGGCTTCGAAGACTAATGAAAAACTGTTTTTT
cdr3_aa: CSARVYRASKTNEKLFF
j_call: TRBJ1-4
v_call: TRBV20-1
clone_size: many
d_call: -

cdr3_nt: TGTGCCAGCAGCTTAGGAGGATCGTATAAAACTTTCTTT
cdr3_aa: CASSLGGSYKTFF
j_call: TRBJ1-1
v_call: TRBV11-1
clone_size: many
d_call: -

cdr3_nt: TGTGCCAGCAGCTTGTGGGGGCGGTACAATGAGCAGTTCTTC
cdr3_aa: CASSLWGRYNEQFF
j_call: TRBJ2-1
v_call: TRBV5-5
clone_size: many
d_call: -

cdr3_nt: TGTGCCAGCAGGGACACAGGGGCGACCACTGAAGCTTTCTTT
cdr3_aa: CASRDTGATTEAFF
j_call: TRBJ1-1
v_call: TRBV3-1
clone_size: many
d_call: TRBD1

cdr3_nt: TGTGCCAGCAGCTTACAGGCTCCCGGGGAGCTGTTTTTT
cdr3_aa: CASSLQAPGELFF
j_call: TRBJ2-2
v_call: TRBV11-2
clone_size: many
d_call: -

cdr3_nt: TGCAGTGCTAGAGATTATACCAGGGGAAATCAAGAGACCCAGTACTTC
cdr3_aa: CSARDYTRGNQETQYF
j_call: TRBJ2-5
v_call: TRBV20-1
clone_size: many
d_call: -

cdr3_nt: TGTGCCAGCAGCCCCCGACTGGCGGGTCGGGATACGCAGTATTTT
cdr3_aa: CASSPRLAGRDTQYF
j_call: TRBJ2-3
v_call: TRBV7-2
clone_size: many
d_call: -

cdr3_nt: TGTGCCAGCAGCTACGACAGAGCCGGGACTAGCGGGAGGGCCCAAACAAAAAACATTCAGTACTTC
cdr3_aa: CASSYDRAGTSGRAQTKNIQYF
j_call: TRBJ2-4
v_call: TRBV7-9
clone_size: many
d_call: TRBD2

cdr3_nt: TGTGCCAGCAGCTTACTTCAGGGCGGATGGGCTTTCTTT
cdr3_aa: CASSLLQGGWAFF
j_call: TRBJ1-1
v_call: TRBV11-2
clone_size: many
d_call: -

cdr3_nt: TGTGCCAGCTCCTCGGGAGCGGTTAGCACAGATACGCAGTATTTT
cdr3_aa: CASSSGAVSTDTQYF
j_call: TRBJ2-3
v_call: TRBV18
clone_size: -
d_call: -

cdr3_nt: TGTGCCAGCAGCAAACAGGGTCGAGCTGGGGCCAACGTCCTGACTTTC
cdr3_aa: CASSKQGRAGANVLTF
j_call: TRBJ2-6
v_call: TRBV7-9
clone_size: many
d_call: -

cdr3_nt: TGCAGTGCTAGGCCACCGGGACAGGGAAACTATGGCTACACCTTC
cdr3_aa: CSARPPGQGNYGYTF
j_call: TRBJ1-2
v_call: TRBV20-1
clone_size: many
d_call: TRBD1

cdr3_nt: TGTGCCAGTACCGGGACAATGGAAGAGACCCAGTACTTC
cdr3_aa: CASTGTMEETQYF
j_call: TRBJ2-5
v_call: TRBV19
clone_size: few
d_call: -

cdr3_nt: TGTGCCAGCCAAGACCGGAGCTCTGGAAACACCATATATTTT
cdr3_aa: CASQDRSSGNTIYF
j_call: TRBJ1-3
v_call: TRBV6-1
clone_size: many
d_call: -

cdr3_nt: TGTGCCAGCAGCTTGGCAGGTTCTGGACAGGGTCACCCAGATACGCAGTATTTT
cdr3_aa: CASSLAGSGQGHPDTQYF
j_call: TRBJ2-3
v_call: TRBV5-5
clone_size: many
d_call: TRBD1

cdr3_nt: TGTGCCAGCAGCTCACCCCCGGGACAGGGGGCCAAAAACATTCAGTACTTC
cdr3_aa: CASSSPPGQGAKNIQYF
j_call: TRBJ2-4
v_call: TRBV28
clone_size: many
d_call: TRBD1

cdr3_nt: TGTGCCAGCAGCTTAGGTCGGACAGGCCGGGCCGCCGAGCAGTACTTC
cdr3_aa: CASSLGRTGRAAEQYF
j_call: TRBJ2-7
v_call: TRBV7-8
clone_size: many
d_call: TRBD1

cdr3_nt: TGTGCCAGCAGGGGGACAGGGCCCCAAGAGACCCAGTACTTC
cdr3_aa: CASRGTGPQETQYF
j_call: TRBJ2-5
v_call: TRBV3-1
clone_size: many
d_call: TRBD1

cdr3_nt: TGCAGCGTTGAGTTCGGTGGCGACACTGAAGCTTTCTTT
cdr3_aa: CSVEFGGDTEAFF
j_call: TRBJ1-1
v_call: TRBV29-1
clone_size: many
d_call: -

cdr3_nt: TGCAGCGTTGAACAGACAGGGCCCCCCTACGAGCAGTACTTC
cdr3_aa: CSVEQTGPPYEQYF
j_call: TRBJ2-7
v_call: TRBV29-1
clone_size: many
d_call: TRBD1

cdr3_nt: TGTGCCACCAGTGACTATGGGACTAAGTTCTTC
cdr3_aa: CATSDYGTKFF
j_call: TRBJ2-1
v_call: TRBV24-1
clone_size: many
d_call: TRBD2

cdr3_nt: TGTGCCACCAGCCTACCCGGTTCACCCCTCCACTTT
cdr3_aa: CATSLPGSPLHF
j_call: TRBJ1-6
v_call: TRBV15
clone_size: many
d_call: -

cdr3_nt: TGTGCCAGCAGCCAAGATATAACAGGGGGGGGCACAGATACGCAGTATTTT
cdr3_aa: CASSQDITGGGTDTQYF
j_call: TRBJ2-3
v_call: TRBV14
clone_size: many
d_call: -

cdr3_nt: TGTGCCAGCTCACAAATAGCGGGAGTCTACAATGAGCAGTTCTTC
cdr3_aa: CASSQIAGVYNEQFF
j_call: TRBJ2-1
v_call: TRBV18
clone_size: once
d_call: TRBD2

cdr3_nt: TGTGCCAGCAGCCAAGATCGGGCACAGGGGGCTCGGGCTAATGAAAAACTGTTTTTT
cdr3_aa: CASSQDRAQGARANEKLFF
j_call: TRBJ1-4
v_call: TRBV14
clone_size: many
d_call: TRBD1

cdr3_nt: TGCAGCATCAGCCGGGACAGGGCCACAGATACGCAGTATTTT
cdr3_aa: CSISRDRATDTQYF
j_call: TRBJ2-3
v_call: TRBV29-1
clone_size: many
d_call: TRBD1

cdr3_nt: TGCGCCAGCAGCTTGGAAGGCACCGGGGAGCTGTTTTTT
cdr3_aa: CASSLEGTGELFF
j_call: TRBJ2-2
v_call: TRBV5-1
clone_size: many
d_call: -

cdr3_nt: TGTGCCAGCAGTTTCGGGACAGGGGGCACTGAAGCTTTCTTT
cdr3_aa: CASSFGTGGTEAFF
j_call: TRBJ1-1
v_call: TRBV27
clone_size: many
d_call: TRBD1

cdr3_nt: TGTGCCACCAGCGCAGGGGATCAGCCCCAGCATTTT
cdr3_aa: CATSAGDQPQHF
j_call: TRBJ1-5
v_call: TRBV15
clone_size: many
d_call: -

cdr3_nt: TGTGCCAGCAGCGTAGGTGGGTTGCAAGAGACCCAGTACTTC
cdr3_aa: CASSVGGLQETQYF
j_call: TRBJ2-5
v_call: TRBV9
clone_size: few
d_call: -

cdr3_nt: TGTGCCAGCAGCCCCAGACGGCAGAACACCGGGGAGCTGTTTTTT
cdr3_aa: CASSPRRQNTGELFF
j_call: TRBJ2-2
v_call: TRBV28
clone_size: many
d_call: -

cdr3_nt: TGTGCCACCGCCTCTCCGCCGGGGCAAGAGACCCAGTACTTC
cdr3_aa: CATASPPGQETQYF
j_call: TRBJ2-5
v_call: TRBV10-3
clone_size: many
d_call: -

cdr3_nt: TGTGCCAGCAGCTCCGGGACTAGCGGGAGGATACAAAAACACGAGCAGTACTTC
cdr3_aa: CASSSGTSGRIQKHEQYF
j_call: TRBJ2-7
v_call: TRBV28
clone_size: many
d_call: TRBD2

cdr3_nt: TGTGCCAGCAGTGGGGGGGAAGGGAGGGCCATTTACAATGAGCAGTTCTTC
cdr3_aa: CASSGGEGRAIYNEQFF
j_call: TRBJ2-1
v_call: TRBV2
clone_size: -
d_call: TRBD2

cdr3_nt: TGTGCCAGCAGCCCTCCCACAGCGGGGGAATACAATGAGCAGTTCTTC
cdr3_aa: CASSPPTAGEYNEQFF
j_call: TRBJ2-1
v_call: TRBV5-4
clone_size: many
d_call: TRBD2

cdr3_nt: TGTGCCAGCAGTTTAAGGCAGGGGCCATCTAATATCTATGGCTACACCTTC
cdr3_aa: CASSLRQGPSNIYGYTF
j_call: TRBJ1-2
v_call: TRBV12-3/TRBV12-4
clone_size: many
d_call: -

cdr3_nt: TGTGCCATCAGTGAGGGGACTAGCGGGAGGGACGTGACCCAGTACTTC
cdr3_aa: CAISEGTSGRDVTQYF
j_call: TRBJ2-5
v_call: TRBV10-3
clone_size: many
d_call: TRBD2

cdr3_nt: TGCAGTGCTATGGGACAGGGGTTCGGCAATCAGCCCCAGCATTTT
cdr3_aa: CSAMGQGFGNQPQHF
j_call: TRBJ1-5
v_call: TRBV20-1
clone_size: -
d_call: TRBD1

cdr3_nt: TGCAGTGCCTTCCCTTCGACTAGCGGGATAAGGGAGACCCAGTACTTC
cdr3_aa: CSAFPSTSGIRETQYF
j_call: TRBJ2-5
v_call: TRBV20-1
clone_size: -
d_call: TRBD2

cdr3_nt: TGTGCCAGCAGCTTGTATGGGACTAGCGGGAGGAACAATGAGCAGTTCTTC
cdr3_aa: CASSLYGTSGRNNEQFF
j_call: TRBJ2-1
v_call: TRBV5-6
clone_size: many
d_call: TRBD2

cdr3_nt: TGTGCCAGCCGCCCTAAGGGGGATGGATCACCCCTCCACTTT
cdr3_aa: CASRPKGDGSPLHF
j_call: TRBJ1-6
v_call: TRBV18
clone_size: many
d_call: -

cdr3_nt: TGTGCCAGCAGCCCAAAGGGGCGGGATACGCAGTATTTT
cdr3_aa: CASSPKGRDTQYF
j_call: TRBJ2-3
v_call: TRBV7-9
clone_size: many
d_call: -

cdr3_nt: TGTGCCATCAGTGAGTCGAAGGGGACTAGCGGGAACTACAATGAGCAGTTCTTC
cdr3_aa: CAISESKGTSGNYNEQFF
j_call: TRBJ2-1
v_call: TRBV10-3
clone_size: many
d_call: TRBD2

cdr3_nt: TGTGCCAGCAGCGCCACCGGGACTAGTAATGCCGGGGAGCTGTTTTTT
cdr3_aa: CASSATGTSNAGELFF
j_call: TRBJ2-2
v_call: TRBV7-2
clone_size: -
d_call: TRBD2

cdr3_nt: TGCAGCGTTGACATCAACAGGGGGTATGACAATGAGCAGTTCTTC
cdr3_aa: CSVDINRGYDNEQFF
j_call: TRBJ2-1
v_call: TRBV29-1
clone_size: many
d_call: TRBD1

cdr3_nt: TGCAGCGTTGAATGGTTGCGGAGAGAGCAGTTCTTC
cdr3_aa: CSVEWLRREQFF
j_call: TRBJ2-1
v_call: TRBV29-1
clone_size: many
d_call: -

cdr3_nt: TGCAGTGCTCGGGACGGGAGCTCCTACAATGAGCAGTTCTTC
cdr3_aa: CSARDGSSYNEQFF
j_call: TRBJ2-1
v_call: TRBV20-1
clone_size: many
d_call: -

cdr3_nt: TGTGCCAGCAGCTTTTTCCAGAGCACAGATACGCAGTATTTT
cdr3_aa: CASSFFQSTDTQYF
j_call: TRBJ2-3
v_call: TRBV11-2
clone_size: many
d_call: -

cdr3_nt: TGCGCCAGCAGCCAGGACGAATATAATTCACCCCTCCACTTT
cdr3_aa: CASSQDEYNSPLHF
j_call: TRBJ1-6
v_call: TRBV5-1
clone_size: many
d_call: -

cdr3_nt: TGCGCCAGCAGCTTGGAAAGACTAGCGGGAGGGATCGATGAGCAGTTCTTC
cdr3_aa: CASSLERLAGGIDEQFF
j_call: TRBJ2-1
v_call: TRBV5-1
clone_size: many
d_call: TRBD2

cdr3_nt: TGCGCCAGCAACAGGGGGGGAGAATACAATGAGCAGTTCTTC
cdr3_aa: CASNRGGEYNEQFF
j_call: TRBJ2-1
v_call: TRBV5-1
clone_size: many
d_call: -

cdr3_nt: TGTGCCAGCAGCTTGGCCTTGAAAGAGACCCAGTACTTC
cdr3_aa: CASSLALKETQYF
j_call: TRBJ2-5
v_call: TRBV5-6
clone_size: many
d_call: -

cdr3_nt: TGTGCCAGCAGTGAATTAGGGACTAGAACCTACAATGAGCAGTTCTTC
cdr3_aa: CASSELGTRTYNEQFF
j_call: TRBJ2-1
v_call: TRBV25-1
clone_size: many
d_call: TRBD2

cdr3_nt: TGTGCCAGCAGTGTAGATGGCGGGAGGGGAGAGACCCAGTACTTC
cdr3_aa: CASSVDGGRGETQYF
j_call: TRBJ2-5
v_call: TRBV9
clone_size: many
d_call: TRBD2